The 2 T cell receptor beta chains in this list originate from one sample, sequenced in a study of blood T cell repertoires in COVID-19. TCRdb's table, derived via immunoSEQ multiplex PCR, lists solely in-frame clones and lacks some. This sample has 240,000 or so clones, with more than 75% found just once. The specimen sequenced was peripheral blood. These receptor sequences come from a woman aged 55-75 years with active or convalescent COVID-19.

J is TRBJ2-2 and V is TRBV7-3; a possible D gene is TRBD1 (6 bases). The CDR3 runs to 14 residues. From germline, CDR1 is SGHTA and CDR2 FQGTGA. Trimming shortened V by 5 bases and J by 1 base, and 8 bases separated the two germline ends. Here the CDR3 DNA reads TGTGCCAGCAGCCCCAGGGGGAACACCGGGGAGCTGTTTTTT. Its translation: CASSPRGNTGELFF.

The V and J genes are TRBV5-1 and TRBJ2-3; TRBD2 agrees at 9 bases. Germline lookup yields CDR1 SGHRS and CDR2 YFSETQ. Unmatched junction bases numbered 8, after V lost 5 bases and J lost 1 base. CDR3 length: 16 residues. CDR3 sequence reads: CASSPVAGAGTDTQYF. The CDR3 DNA reads as TGCGCCAGCAGTCCCGTAGCGGGGGCCGGCACAGATACGCAGTATTTT.